This T cell receptor beta chain appears in the sequencing data of a study of tumor-infiltrating lymphocytes in primary liver carcinoma. Background on the study: Productive TCRbeta read counts per sample ran from roughly 3.4 to 7.5 million and were similar across tissue types.

Germline DNA was also extracted, and blood RNA was taken from unsorted whole blood. Details on this clonotype: A read error may produce the germline difference seen at one junction end.

Per the germline V gene, CDR1 is SQVTM and CDR2 is ANQGSEA. CDR3 size: 15 residues. A primer in the constant region served to generate TCR beta cDNA from around 500 ng of total RNA. Library construction for TCR beta comprised three nested multiplex PCR rounds performed with slightly modified ARM-PCR. TRBV1-TRBV30 forward primers paired with a C-beta reverse primer were used in the first two PCR rounds, which ran about 11 cycles each. TCRdb itself ran the multiplex PCR reads through MiXCR, one entry per CDR3 protein. The sample has approximately 300,000 distinct CDR3 sequences, over 55% seen once. The TCR comes from a man aged 35 to 55 with primary liver carcinoma and hepatitis B virus infection. Sequenced: peripheral blood. This chain connects TRBV29-1 to TRBJ2-1; 8 nucleotides line up with TRBD2. The CDR3 DNA follows: TGCAGCGTACCCGATTGGGCGGGAGGCAGGAATGACCAGTTCTTC. Its translation is CSVPDWAGGRNDQFF.